These 3 T cell receptor beta chains originate from one sample sequenced in a study of OX40 agonist ivuxolimab in advanced cancers. Repertoires were generated with immunoSEQ multiplex PCR, while TCRdb's copy carries only in-frame clones and drops some. The table lists 65,000 to 85,000 clones, around nine tenths of them singletons. The sample consisted of CD4+ or CD8+ T cells sorted from blood, taken in a trial of the OX40 agonist ivuxolimab. The receptor source for this set is an adult with an advanced solid tumor such as melanoma, head and neck, liver or kidney cancer.

The CDR3 protein is CASALGGVWTEAFF. CDR3 nucleotides: TGTGCTAGTGCCCTGGGGGGGGTGTGGACTGAAGCTTTCTTT. The chain carries TRBV12-5 and TRBJ1-1; D may be TRBD1 (5 bases). The V gene lost 7 bases and the J gene lost 5 bases, with 17 bases spanning the gap. The CDR3 has 14 amino acids. The V gene's germline CDR1 is LGHNT and CDR2 FRNRAP. Variable domain in full (rest from reference TRBV12-5 and TRBJ1-1): DARVTQTPRHKVTEMGQEVTMRCQPILGHNTVFWYRQTMMQGLELLAYFRNRAPLDDSGMPKDRFSAEMPDATLATLKIQPSEPRDSAVYFCASALGGVWTEAFFGQGTRLTVV.

The genes are TRBV6-1 and TRBJ1-2, with D possibly being TRBD1 (6 bases). The CDR3 length is 14 residues. The germline V and J ends were trimmed by 3 bases and 4 bases, with 12 bases remaining between them. Looked up from germline, CDR1 is MNHNS and CDR2 is SASEGT. CDR3 sequence: CASSEGGLGYGYTF. The CDR3, as DNA: TGTGCCAGCAGTGAGGGGGGGCTGGGCTATGGCTACACCTTC.

V is TRBV6-1 and J is TRBJ1-5; the D gene is possibly TRBD1 (5 bases). V dropped 3 bases and J dropped 3 bases, with 15 bases sitting between them. The CDR3 spans 16 residues. The V gene's germline CDR1 is MNHNS and CDR2 SASEGT. The CDR3 bases are TGTGCCAGCAGTGATGGGACCGGAATTGACAATCAGCCCCAGCATTTT. It codes for CASSDGTGIDNQPQHF.